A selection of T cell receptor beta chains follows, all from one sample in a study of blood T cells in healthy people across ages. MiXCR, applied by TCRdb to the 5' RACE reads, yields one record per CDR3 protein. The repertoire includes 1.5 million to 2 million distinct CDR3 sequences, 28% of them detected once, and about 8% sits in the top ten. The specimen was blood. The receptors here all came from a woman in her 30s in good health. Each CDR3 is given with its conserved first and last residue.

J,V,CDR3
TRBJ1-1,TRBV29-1,CSSSTGGSEAFF
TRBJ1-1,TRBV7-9,CASSFRDRGVEAFF
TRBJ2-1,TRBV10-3,CAISGRLAGNYNEQFF
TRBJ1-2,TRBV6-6,CASSFHMTGRYGYTF
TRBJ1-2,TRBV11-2,CASSPLWGKGANYGYTF
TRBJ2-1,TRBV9,CTSSVGAGDGHGQFF
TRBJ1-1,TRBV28,CASSRVRELSEAFF
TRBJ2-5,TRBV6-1,CASSEIGGAVYQETQYF
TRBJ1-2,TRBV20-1,CSARTRASDGYTF
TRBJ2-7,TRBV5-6,CASSLTAQGPYEQYF
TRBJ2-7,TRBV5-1,CASSLGGQASREQYF
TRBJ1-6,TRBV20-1,CSAGDRNSPLHF
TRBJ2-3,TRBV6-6,CASRPDGGAGADTQYF
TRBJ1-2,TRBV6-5,CASSYSGNYGYTF
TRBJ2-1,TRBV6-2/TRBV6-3,CASSYPVERGGEQFF
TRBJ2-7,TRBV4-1,CASSQDWTAGSYEQYF
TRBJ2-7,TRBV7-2,CASSLLRLTSRGYEQYF
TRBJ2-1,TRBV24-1,CATSDSGIRNEQFF
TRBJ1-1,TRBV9,CASSDRGGVNTEAFF